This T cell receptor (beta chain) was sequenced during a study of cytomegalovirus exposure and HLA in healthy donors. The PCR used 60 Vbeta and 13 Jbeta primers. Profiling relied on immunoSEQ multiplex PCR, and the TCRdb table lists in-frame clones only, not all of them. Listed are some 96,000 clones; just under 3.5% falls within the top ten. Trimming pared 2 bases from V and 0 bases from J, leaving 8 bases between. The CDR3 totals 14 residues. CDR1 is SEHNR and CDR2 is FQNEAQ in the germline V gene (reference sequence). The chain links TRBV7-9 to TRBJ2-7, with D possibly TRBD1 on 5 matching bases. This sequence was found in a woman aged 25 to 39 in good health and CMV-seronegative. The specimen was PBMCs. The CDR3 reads CASSLKGFSYEQYF. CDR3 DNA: TGTGCCAGCAGCTTAAAGGGGTTCTCCTACGAGCAGTACTTC.